The 7 T cell receptor beta chains below come from one sample, sequenced in a study of CD8 T cells in ankylosing spondylitis. Each CDR3 protein is one row after TCRdb ran MiXCR on the 5' RACE reads. Counted here are under 850,000 distinct CDR3 sequences, under 20% occurring once; the ten biggest clones make up under 20%. Study observations and caveats: Within ankylosing spondylitis blood, a TCR beta motif made up of under 10 highly homologous variants appeared to be characteristic.

Antigen specificity for these receptors is unknown. Material: blood, either unsorted or a sorted T cell fraction (not recorded which). Every receptor here comes from a male donor with ankylosing spondylitis.

The rearrangement joins TRBV7-9 to TRBJ2-1, with D possibly being TRBD1 (6 bases). The CDR3 loop spans 17 amino acids. Deletions cut 0 bases from V and 0 bases from J, with 12 bases between. The germline V gene has CDR1 SEHNR and CDR2 FQNEAQ (reference sequence). The CDR3 coding sequence is TGTGCCAGCAGCTTAGCGTCCGGGACACCCTCCTACAATGAGCAGTTCTTC. This sequence encodes CASSLASGTPSYNEQFF.

This clonotype was found a few times. The gene calls are TRBV28 and TRBJ2-7; D possibly corresponds to TRBD1 (6 bases). CDR3 size: 14 residues. The germline V gene has CDR1 MDHEN and CDR2 SYDVKM. Trimming pared 2 bases from V and 1 base from J, leaving 9 bases between. CDR3 DNA: TGTGCCAGCAGTTTAACGGGACAATCCTACGAGCAGTACTTC. It yields the protein CASSLTGQSYEQYF.

The sample holds a few counts of this clonotype. The V call is TRBV15, the J call TRBJ2-5, with 10 bases fitting TRBD2. Germline loops: CDR1 LNHNV, CDR2 YYDKDF (reference sequence). Losses at the gene ends were 0 bases for V and 5 bases for J; bases not matched to a gene: 3. The CDR3 loop spans 15 amino acids. The CDR3: CATSRDGAGGETQYF. CDR3 DNA: TGTGCCACCAGCAGAGATGGAGCGGGGGGGGAGACCCAGTACTTC.

This sequence joins TRBV7-2 and TRBJ1-5; 9 nucleotides line up with TRBD1. There are 16 residues in the CDR3. CDR1 and CDR2 (germline): SGHTA, FQGNSA. Trimming at V came to 5 bases and at J to 2 bases, leaving 7 bases not matched to a gene. CDR3 sequence reads: CASSERQGVGNQPQHF. As DNA, the CDR3 is TGTGCCAGCAGCGAAAGACAGGGGGTAGGCAATCAGCCCCAGCATTTT.

This clonotype appeared a few times. The chain combines TRBV12-3 or TRBV12-4 with TRBJ2-1, with D possibly TRBD2 on 6 matching bases. V lost 5 bases and J 9 bases, leaving 17 bases between the germline ends. The CDR3 is made up of 14 amino acids. CDR3 DNA: TGTGCCAGCAGTCTTCGACTAGTTATCGTTGAGCAGTTCTTC. Its protein is CASSLRLVIVEQFF.

The chain uses TRBV5-1 and TRBJ2-2; D call uncertain. With 2 bases removed from V and 5 bases from J, the gap between germline ends came to 19 bases. Germline CDR1 SGHRS, CDR2 YFSETQ. The CDR3 is 17 amino acids. CDR3 DNA: TGCGCCAGCAGCTTCGAATACGTGTCCCTATATACCGGGGAGCTGTTTTTT. Its protein is CASSFEYVSLYTGELFF.

This clonotype was detected a few times. The V and J genes are TRBV27 and TRBJ2-1, with D perhaps TRBD2 (5 bases). There are 13 residues in the CDR3. The V gene's germline CDR1 is MNHEY and CDR2 SMNVEV (reference sequence). V was cut by 5 bases and J by 8 bases, with 13 bases left in between. The CDR3 sequence is CASSILGLDEQFF. The CDR3 region has the DNA TGTGCCAGCAGTATACTAGGTCTGGATGAGCAGTTCTTC.